This T cell receptor beta chain was identified in a study of blood T cells in healthy people across ages. Points from the study as a whole: Age advanced and TCR beta diversity per million T cells fell, roughly linearly.

This clonotype was counted at least ten times. What it binds is unknown. A J-beta primer mix and a sample-barcoded 5' primer were used in a second PCR of roughly 6 to 11 cycles. TCRdb called the 5' RACE reads again in MiXCR, with one record for every CDR3 protein. The repertoire includes approximately 320,000 distinct CDR3 sequences, roughly 26% of them detected once, and 29% sits in the top ten. Germline CDR1 SQVTM, CDR2 ANQGSEA. The CDR3 extends over 12 amino acids. The V gene lost 2 bases and the J gene lost 4 bases, with 7 bases spanning the gap. The receptor was derived from a woman in her 70s in good health. The chain carries TRBV29-1 and TRBJ2-3; D unclear. The sample taken for sequencing was blood. The CDR3: CSVERLADTQYF. For the CDR3, the DNA is TGCAGCGTTGAACGGCTGGCAGATACGCAGTATTTT.